The source of this TCR beta chain is a study of a mutant IDH1 vaccine in newly diagnosed glioma. Time point defined: baseline, week 1 (first vaccination visit). Treatment noted: pre-vaccination baseline after standard-of-care therapy. V trimming: 3 bases; J trimming: 0 bases; junction bases outside the gene matches: 2. The length of the CDR3 is 15 residues. Germline loops: CDR1 MGHDK, CDR2 SYGVNS. Measured with immunoSEQ multiplex PCR; TCRdb has only the in-frame clones, and not every one. In the table there are some 50,000 clones, just over 85% of which are singletons. The material sequenced was PBMCs, taken from a glioma patient treated with radiotherapy, temozolomide or both. This clonotype was obtained from a man between 40 and 49 years old with glioma. The V call is TRBV25-1, the J call TRBJ2-1; TRBD1 matches at 7 bases. The CDR3 spells CASSEGQISYNEQFF. The CDR3 bases are TGTGCCAGCAGTGAGGGACAGATCTCCTACAATGAGCAGTTCTTC.